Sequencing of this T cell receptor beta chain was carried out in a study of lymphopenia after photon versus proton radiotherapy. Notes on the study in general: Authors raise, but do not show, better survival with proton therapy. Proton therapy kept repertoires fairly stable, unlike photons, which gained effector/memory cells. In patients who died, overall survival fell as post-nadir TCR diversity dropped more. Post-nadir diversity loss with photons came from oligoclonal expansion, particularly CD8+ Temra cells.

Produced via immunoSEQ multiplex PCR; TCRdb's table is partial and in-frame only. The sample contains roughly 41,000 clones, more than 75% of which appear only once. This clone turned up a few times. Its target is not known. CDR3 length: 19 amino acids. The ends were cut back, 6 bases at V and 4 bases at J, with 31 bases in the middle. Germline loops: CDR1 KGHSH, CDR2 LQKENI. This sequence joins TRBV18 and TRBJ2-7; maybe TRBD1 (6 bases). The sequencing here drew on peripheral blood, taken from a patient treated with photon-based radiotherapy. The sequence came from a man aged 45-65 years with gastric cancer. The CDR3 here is CASSPTIRVAIGGLYEQYF. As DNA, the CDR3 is TGTGCCAGCTCGCCAACCATCCGGGTCGCTATAGGGGGATTATACGAGCAGTACTTC.